These T cell receptor beta chains were read from a single sample in a study of T cell repertoires in cytomegalovirus infection. TCRdb reprocessed the reads with MiXCR, giving one entry per CDR3 protein. The top ten clones hold 40% to 60% of a sample with approximately 590,000 distinct CDR3 sequences, 40% of them seen once. Their specific antigens are unknown. The material sequenced was cultured PBMCs, taken from culture after CMV antigen stimulation. The receptors were sampled from a human donor in good health (CMV status not recorded). Some clones in this sample may be carry-over from other donors' samples. Both conserved end residues are part of each CDR3. A D gene is named only where the DNA matches it firmly. Only some rows state a clone size, as once, few, many or a class for expanded clones.

d_call	v_call	j_call	clone_size	cdr3_nt	cdr3_aa
.	TRBV2	TRBJ1-3	.	TGTGCCAGCAGTGATGGGGGAGACTCTGGAAACACCATATATTTT	CASSDGGDSGNTIYF
.	TRBV12-5	TRBJ1-4	few	TGTGCTAGTGGTTTGCGGACCAACGAAAAACTGTTTTTT	CASGLRTNEKLFF
TRBD2	TRBV7-2	TRBJ2-3	many	TGTGCCAGCAGCCCACGGGGGGGAACTAGCACAGATACGCAGTATTTT	CASSPRGGTSTDTQYF
.	TRBV5-6	TRBJ1-6	few	TGTGCCAGCAGCTTGTCGGGGCGTTCACCCCTCCACTTT	CASSLSGRSPLHF
.	TRBV7-2	TRBJ2-3	.	TGTGCCAGCAGCTTGGTCGGCGGGACTGACACAGATACGCAGTATTTT	CASSLVGGTDTDTQYF
TRBD2	TRBV11-2	TRBJ2-7	once	TGTGCCAGCAGCTTAGAGGCGGGGGGGCTTTACGAGCAGTACTTC	CASSLEAGGLYEQYF
.	TRBV12-3/TRBV12-4	TRBJ2-5	.	TGTGCCAGCAGTTTGGTAGGCTCATGGGAGACCCAGTACTTC	CASSLVGSWETQYF
.	TRBV27	TRBJ2-3	.	TGTGCCAGCAGGAAATTCAGGGCAAGCACAGATACGCAGTATTTT	CASRKFRASTDTQYF
.	TRBV6-2/TRBV6-3	TRBJ1-1	.	TGTGCCAGCACCAACGGGGGGACCATGAACACTGAAGCTTTCTTT	CASTNGGTMNTEAFF
TRBD1	TRBV7-2	TRBJ2-7	.	TGTGCCAGCAGCCCCCGACAGGGGGATTCCTACGAGCAGTACTTC	CASSPRQGDSYEQYF
.	TRBV6-1	TRBJ1-6	.	TGTGCCAGCAGGGCCTCGGGGGCTTATCGCCCGGAGGCCCTCCACTTT	CASRASGAYRPEALHF
.	TRBV29-1	TRBJ2-2	.	TGCAGCGTTGATTCCCCGGGCGGGGCGTCCGGGGAGCTGTTTTTT	CSVDSPGGASGELFF
TRBD2	TRBV20-1	TRBJ2-5	.	TGCAGTGCTAGAGACCCTATACCCCAGCGGGGGGGCCTGGAGACCCAGTACTTC	CSARDPIPQRGGLETQYF
.	TRBV28	TRBJ1-3	few	TGTGCCACCCACCGTTACTCTGGAAACACCATATATTTT	CATHRYSGNTIYF
.	TRBV12-3/TRBV12-4	TRBJ1-4	.	TGTGCCAGCAGTCCTGTCAGGGGTGAAAAACTGTTTTTT	CASSPVRGEKLFF
.	TRBV24-1	TRBJ2-2	few	TGTGCCACCAGTCGTAGGTCCGGGGAGCTGTTTTTT	CATSRRSGELFF
TRBD1	TRBV2	TRBJ2-7	.	TGTGCCAGCAGTGGGGGACAGCGCTACGAGCAGTACTTC	CASSGGQRYEQYF
TRBD1	TRBV7-2	TRBJ1-6	few	TGTGCCAGCAGCGAGGGAGGGGGCGCCTATAATTCACCCCTCCACTTT	CASSEGGGAYNSPLHF
.	TRBV28	TRBJ1-6	.	TGTGCCAGCAGTCCGGCTGCGGGGTCCTATAATTCACCCCTCCACTTT	CASSPAAGSYNSPLHF
.	TRBV5-4	TRBJ2-3	.	TGTGCCAGCAGCGTGGAAGATACGCAGTATTTT	CASSVEDTQYF
.	TRBV18	TRBJ1-2	.	TGTGCCAGCTCACCACTAGTCTCAGGGGATGGAGGCTACACCTTC	CASSPLVSGDGGYTF
TRBD2	TRBV6-2/TRBV6-3	TRBJ2-7	.	TGTGCCAGCTCAATTCGGGACCCCACAAATCCGGGACTAGCATTATACGAGCAGTACTTC	CASSIRDPTNPGLALYEQYF
TRBD1	TRBV18	TRBJ1-5	.	TGTGCCAGCTCACCACAGGGGGCTCATCAGCCCCAGCATTTT	CASSPQGAHQPQHF
.	TRBV7-2	TRBJ2-2	.	TGTGCCAGCAGCGGGGACCAGGGAGGGGAGCTGTTTTTT	CASSGDQGGELFF
.	TRBV7-6	TRBJ2-5	.	TGTGCCAGCAGCCGACTACGGGGGGCCCAAGAGACCCAGTACTTC	CASSRLRGAQETQYF
.	TRBV6-5	TRBJ2-2	few	TGTGCTTGCCGACCGGACCTCACGAACACCGGGGAGCTGTTTTTT	CACRPDLTNTGELFF
.	TRBV28	TRBJ1-6	.	TGTGCCAGCAGTTTAATAGGCGGTAATTCACCCCTCCACTTT	CASSLIGGNSPLHF
.	TRBV12-5	TRBJ2-5	.	TGTGCTAGTGGTTTGGGACTGCAAGAGACCCAGTACTTC	CASGLGLQETQYF
.	TRBV7-2	TRBJ1-5	many	TGTGCCAGCAGCTCGGAGGGCAATCAGCCCCAGCATTTT	CASSSEGNQPQHF
.	TRBV15	TRBJ2-1	.	TGTGCCACCAGCGTACCGCTAGCCCTATCGGCCAATGAGCAGTTCTTC	CATSVPLALSANEQFF
TRBD2	TRBV7-2	TRBJ2-3	many	TGTGCCAGCACTTACCTCTCTAGCGGGGGGGCCGGCACAGATACGCAGTATTTT	CASTYLSSGGAGTDTQYF
.	TRBV6-6	TRBJ1-1	.	TGTGCCAGCAGAACCGGGACATTTGAAGCTTTCTTT	CASRTGTFEAFF
.	TRBV27	TRBJ2-3	.	TGTGCCAGCAGTTTACCGGGGGCCCACGCAGATACGCAGTATTTT	CASSLPGAHADTQYF
.	TRBV12-3/TRBV12-4	TRBJ2-7	.	TGTGCCAGCAGTTTACGGGGAAGGGGCTACGAGCAGTACTTC	CASSLRGRGYEQYF
TRBD1	TRBV6-5	TRBJ2-7	.	TGTGCCAGCAGCCGGACAGGGGAAGGCTACGAGCAGTACTTC	CASSRTGEGYEQYF
TRBD2	TRBV6-2/TRBV6-3	TRBJ2-7	once	TGTGCCAGCAGTTACGCCTTCACAGCGGGAGGGCACGAGCAGTACTTC	CASSYAFTAGGHEQYF
TRBD2	TRBV20-1	TRBJ2-1	.	TGCAGTGCTAGAGATCGACTTGGGACTAGCGGCTACAATGAGCAGTTCTTC	CSARDRLGTSGYNEQFF
.	TRBV27	TRBJ1-2	.	TGTGCCAGCAGTCTCGATGGCTACACCTTC	CASSLDGYTF
.	TRBV19	TRBJ2-3	.	TGTGCCAGTACCGCCGGGACTTCTAGCACAGATACGCAGTATTTT	CASTAGTSSTDTQYF
TRBD1	TRBV19	TRBJ1-2	.	TGTGCCAGTAGGAACCATTCGACAGGGAGGGTCGGTGGCTACACCTTC	CASRNHSTGRVGGYTF